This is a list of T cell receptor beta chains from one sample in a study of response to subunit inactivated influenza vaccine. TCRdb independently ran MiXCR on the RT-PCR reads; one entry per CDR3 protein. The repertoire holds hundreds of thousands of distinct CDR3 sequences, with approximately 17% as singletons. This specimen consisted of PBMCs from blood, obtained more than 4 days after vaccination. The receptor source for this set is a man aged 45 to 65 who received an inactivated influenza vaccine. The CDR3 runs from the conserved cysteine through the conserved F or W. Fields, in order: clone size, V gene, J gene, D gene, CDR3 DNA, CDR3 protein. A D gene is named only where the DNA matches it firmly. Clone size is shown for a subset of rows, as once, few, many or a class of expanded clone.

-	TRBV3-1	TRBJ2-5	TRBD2	TGTGCCAGCAGCCAAGCGCTAGCGGGAGGTTCGGTGGAGACCCAGTACTTC	CASSQALAGGSVETQYF
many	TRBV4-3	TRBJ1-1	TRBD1	TGCGCCAGCAGCCAAGATATGTGGGGATTCGGGGGACAGGGGCTAGCTTTCTTT	CASSQDMWGFGGQGLAFF
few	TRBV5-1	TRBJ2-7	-	TGCGCCAGCAGCTCCGGGACATTAAACTCCTACGAGCAGTACTTC	CASSSGTLNSYEQYF
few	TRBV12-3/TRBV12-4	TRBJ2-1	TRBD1	TGTGCCAGCAGGATCGACAGGGGGCCTTACAATGAGCAGTTCTTC	CASRIDRGPYNEQFF
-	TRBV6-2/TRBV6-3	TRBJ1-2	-	TGTGCCAGCAGTTACTCGACCTATGGCTACACCTTC	CASSYSTYGYTF
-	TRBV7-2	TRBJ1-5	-	TGTGCCAGCAGCTTAGGCCTAAATAGCAATCAGCCCCAGCATTTT	CASSLGLNSNQPQHF
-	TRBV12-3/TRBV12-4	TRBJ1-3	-	TGTGCCAGCAGCTTGGGACGGGACTCTGGAAACACCATATATTTT	CASSLGRDSGNTIYF
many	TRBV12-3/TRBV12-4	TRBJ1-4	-	TGTGCCAGCAGTTTTAACGGTGAAAAACTGTTTTTT	CASSFNGEKLFF
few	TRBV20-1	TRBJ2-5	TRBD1	TGCAGTGCTAGAGTTCTTCGGCGCCCGTTAGGGGAAACAGGGGTGAAAGAGGACCAAGAGACCCAGTACTTC	CSARVLRRPLGETGVKEDQETQYF
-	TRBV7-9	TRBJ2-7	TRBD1	TGTGCCAGCGCACAATTCCGGGACAGGAGCTACGAGCAGTACTTC	CASAQFRDRSYEQYF
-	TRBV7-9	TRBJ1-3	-	TGTGCCAGCAGCGCCCGGGACGGCTACTCTGGAAACACCATATATTTT	CASSARDGYSGNTIYF
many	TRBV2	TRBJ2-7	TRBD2	TGTGCCAGCAGTGCGGGGGGATACGAGCAGTACTTC	CASSAGGYEQYF
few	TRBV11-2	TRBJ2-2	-	TGTGCCAGCAGCCTGCGGGTTGCCGCGAACACCGGGGAGCTGTTTTTT	CASSLRVAANTGELFF
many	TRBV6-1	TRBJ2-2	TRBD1	TGTGCCAGCAGGAGGACAGGTCTGACCGGGGAGCTGTTTTTT	CASRRTGLTGELFF
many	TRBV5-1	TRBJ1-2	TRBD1	TGCGCCAGCAGCTCTGGACAGGGATTTACCTATGGCTACACCTTC	CASSSGQGFTYGYTF
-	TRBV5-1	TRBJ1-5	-	TGCGCCAGCAGTATCTCGGGGGGGCTGCAGCAGCCCCAGCATTTT	CASSISGGLQQPQHF
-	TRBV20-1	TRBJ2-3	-	TGCAGTGCGCGAGAGGGGAGACGCACAGATACGCAGTATTTT	CSAREGRRTDTQYF